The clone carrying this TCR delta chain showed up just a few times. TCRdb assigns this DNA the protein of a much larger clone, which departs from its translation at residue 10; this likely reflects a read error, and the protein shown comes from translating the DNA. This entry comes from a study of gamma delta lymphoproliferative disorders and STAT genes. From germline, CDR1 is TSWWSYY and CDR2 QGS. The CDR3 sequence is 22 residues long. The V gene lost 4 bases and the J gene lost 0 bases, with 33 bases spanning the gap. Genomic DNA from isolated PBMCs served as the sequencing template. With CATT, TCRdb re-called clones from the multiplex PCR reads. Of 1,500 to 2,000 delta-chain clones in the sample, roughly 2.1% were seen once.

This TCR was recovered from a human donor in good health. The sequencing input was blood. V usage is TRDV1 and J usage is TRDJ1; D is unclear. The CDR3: CALGALPRSFPRVTVYTDKLIF. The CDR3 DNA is TGTGCTCTTGGGGCACTGCCTCGTTCGTTTCCCCGGGTGACTGTGTACACCGATAAACTCATCTTT.